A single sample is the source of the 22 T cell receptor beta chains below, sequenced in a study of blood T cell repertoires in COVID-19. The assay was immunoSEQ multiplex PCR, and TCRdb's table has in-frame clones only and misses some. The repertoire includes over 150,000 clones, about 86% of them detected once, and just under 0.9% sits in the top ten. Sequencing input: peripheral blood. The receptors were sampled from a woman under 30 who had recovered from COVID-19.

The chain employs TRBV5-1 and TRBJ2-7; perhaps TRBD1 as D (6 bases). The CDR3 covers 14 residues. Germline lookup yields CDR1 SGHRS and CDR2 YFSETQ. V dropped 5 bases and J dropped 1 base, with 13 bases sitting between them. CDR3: CASRPRDTSYEQYF. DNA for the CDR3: TGCGCCAGCAGGCCCCGGGACACGTCCTACGAGCAGTACTTC.

This CDR3 is CASRPQQGHGYTF. The CDR3 DNA follows: TGTGCCAGCAGGCCCCAACAGGGGCATGGCTACACCTTC. This chain uses TRBV7-2 with TRBJ1-2, with 7 bases that match TRBD1. Germline assignment: CDR1 SGHTA and CDR2 FQGNSA. This CDR3 region has 13 residues. The trim removed 6 bases at V and 6 bases at J, leaving 7 bases unmatched.

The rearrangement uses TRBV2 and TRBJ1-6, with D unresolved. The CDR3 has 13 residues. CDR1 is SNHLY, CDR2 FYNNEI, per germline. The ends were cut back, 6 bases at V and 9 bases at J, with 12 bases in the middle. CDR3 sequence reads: CASRGALASPLHF. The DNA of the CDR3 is TGTGCCAGCAGGGGCGCCCTCGCTTCACCCCTCCACTTT.

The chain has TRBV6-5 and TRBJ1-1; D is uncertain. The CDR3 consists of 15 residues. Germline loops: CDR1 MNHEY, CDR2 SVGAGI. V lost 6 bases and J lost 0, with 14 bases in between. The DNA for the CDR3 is TGTGCCAGCAGCACAGCCTCGATCATGAACACTGAAGCTTTCTTT. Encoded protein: CASSTASIMNTEAFF.

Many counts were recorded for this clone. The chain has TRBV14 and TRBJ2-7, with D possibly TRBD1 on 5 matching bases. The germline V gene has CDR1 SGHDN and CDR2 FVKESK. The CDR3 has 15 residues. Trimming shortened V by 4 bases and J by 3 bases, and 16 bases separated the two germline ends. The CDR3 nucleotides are TGTGCCAGCAGCCGCCGAGACAGTCCCTACTACGAGCAGTACTTC. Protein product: CASSRRDSPYYEQYF.

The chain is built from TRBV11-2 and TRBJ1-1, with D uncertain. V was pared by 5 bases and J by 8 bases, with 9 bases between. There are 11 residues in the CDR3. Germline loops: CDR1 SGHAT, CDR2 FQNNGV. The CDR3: CASSRDKEAFF. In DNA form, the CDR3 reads TGTGCCAGCAGCCGCGACAAGGAAGCTTTCTTT.

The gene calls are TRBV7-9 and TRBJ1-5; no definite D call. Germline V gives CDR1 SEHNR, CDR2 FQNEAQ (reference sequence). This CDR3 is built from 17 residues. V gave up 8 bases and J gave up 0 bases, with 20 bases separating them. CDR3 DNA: TGTGCCAGCCCCAGACACAACAACCCTGATAGCAATCAGCCCCAGCATTTT. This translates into CASPRHNNPDSNQPQHF.

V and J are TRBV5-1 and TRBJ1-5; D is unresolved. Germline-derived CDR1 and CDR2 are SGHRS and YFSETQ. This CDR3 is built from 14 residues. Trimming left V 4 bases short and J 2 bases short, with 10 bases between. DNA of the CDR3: TGCGCCAGCAGCCCAGGTTCGGGCAATCAGCCCCAGCATTTT. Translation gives CASSPGSGNQPQHF.

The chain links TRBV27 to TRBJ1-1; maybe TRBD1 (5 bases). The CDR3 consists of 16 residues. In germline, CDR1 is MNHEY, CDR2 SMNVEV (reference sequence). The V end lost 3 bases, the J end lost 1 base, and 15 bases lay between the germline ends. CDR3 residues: CASSFGGLSRNTEAFF. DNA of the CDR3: TGTGCCAGCAGTTTCGGGGGACTCTCTAGGAACACTGAAGCTTTCTTT.

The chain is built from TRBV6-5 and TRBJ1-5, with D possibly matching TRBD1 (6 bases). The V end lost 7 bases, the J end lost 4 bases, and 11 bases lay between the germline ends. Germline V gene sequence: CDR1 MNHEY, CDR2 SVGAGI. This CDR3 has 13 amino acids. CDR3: CASMPTGNQPQHF. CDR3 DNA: TGTGCCAGCATGCCAACAGGGAATCAGCCCCAGCATTTT.

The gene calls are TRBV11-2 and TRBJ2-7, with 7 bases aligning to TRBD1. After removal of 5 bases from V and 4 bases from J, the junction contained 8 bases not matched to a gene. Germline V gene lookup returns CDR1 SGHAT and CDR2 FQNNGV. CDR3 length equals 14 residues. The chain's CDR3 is CASSPTGKVYEQYV. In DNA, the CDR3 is TGTGCCAGCAGCCCGACAGGGAAGGTGTACGAGCAGTACGTC.

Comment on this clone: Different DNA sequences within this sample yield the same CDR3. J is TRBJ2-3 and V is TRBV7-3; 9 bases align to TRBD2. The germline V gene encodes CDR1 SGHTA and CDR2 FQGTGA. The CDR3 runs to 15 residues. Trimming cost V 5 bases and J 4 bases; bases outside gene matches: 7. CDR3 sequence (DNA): TGTGCCAGCAGCCCGCTGACTAGCGGCGCAGATACGCAGTATTTT. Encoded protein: CASSPLTSGADTQYF.

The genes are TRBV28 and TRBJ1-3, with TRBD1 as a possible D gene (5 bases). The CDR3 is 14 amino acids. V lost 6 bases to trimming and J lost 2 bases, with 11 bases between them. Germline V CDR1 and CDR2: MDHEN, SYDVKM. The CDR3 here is CASSQGEPGNTIYF. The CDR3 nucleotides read TGTGCCAGCAGCCAGGGTGAGCCTGGAAACACCATATATTTT.

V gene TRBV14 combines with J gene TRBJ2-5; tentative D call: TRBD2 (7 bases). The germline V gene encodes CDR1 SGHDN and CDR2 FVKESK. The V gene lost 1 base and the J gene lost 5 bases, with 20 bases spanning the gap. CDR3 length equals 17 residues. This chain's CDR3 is CASSQGSPGGWVETQYF. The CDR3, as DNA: TGTGCCAGCAGCCAAGGTTCGCCGGGGGGCTGGGTCGAGACCCAGTACTTC.

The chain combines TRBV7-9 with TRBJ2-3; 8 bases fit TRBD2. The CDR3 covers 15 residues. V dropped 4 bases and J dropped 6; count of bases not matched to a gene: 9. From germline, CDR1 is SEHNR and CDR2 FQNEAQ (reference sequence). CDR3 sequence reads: CASSWSGSRRDTQYF. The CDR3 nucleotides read TGTGCCAGCAGCTGGAGCGGGAGTCGTCGGGATACGCAGTATTTT.

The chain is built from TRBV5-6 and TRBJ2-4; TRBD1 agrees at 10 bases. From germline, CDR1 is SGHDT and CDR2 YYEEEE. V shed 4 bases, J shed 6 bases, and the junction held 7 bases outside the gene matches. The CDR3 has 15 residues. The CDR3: CASSPQTGGGNIQYF. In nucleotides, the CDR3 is TGTGCCAGCAGCCCACAGACAGGGGGCGGAAACATTCAGTACTTC.

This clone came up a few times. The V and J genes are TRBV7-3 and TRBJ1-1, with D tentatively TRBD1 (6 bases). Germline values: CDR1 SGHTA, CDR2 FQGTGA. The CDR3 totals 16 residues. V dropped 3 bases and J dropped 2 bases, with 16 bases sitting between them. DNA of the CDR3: TGTGCCAGCAGCTTCACCGGGACACCCGTTAACACTGAAGCTTTCTTT. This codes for CASSFTGTPVNTEAFF.

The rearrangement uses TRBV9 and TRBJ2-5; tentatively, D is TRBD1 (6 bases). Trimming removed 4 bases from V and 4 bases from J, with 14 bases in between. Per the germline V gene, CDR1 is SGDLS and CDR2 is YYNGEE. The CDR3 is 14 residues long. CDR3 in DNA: TGTGCCAGCAGCTCCACAGGGAGAGGAGAGACCCAGTACTTC. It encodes CASSSTGRGETQYF.

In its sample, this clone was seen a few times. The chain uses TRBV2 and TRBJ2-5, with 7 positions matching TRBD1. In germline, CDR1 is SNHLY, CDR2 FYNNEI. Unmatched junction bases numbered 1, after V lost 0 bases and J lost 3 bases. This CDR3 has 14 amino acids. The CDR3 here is CASSEAGTEETQYF. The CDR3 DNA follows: TGTGCCAGCAGTGAAGCGGGGACAGAAGAGACCCAGTACTTC.

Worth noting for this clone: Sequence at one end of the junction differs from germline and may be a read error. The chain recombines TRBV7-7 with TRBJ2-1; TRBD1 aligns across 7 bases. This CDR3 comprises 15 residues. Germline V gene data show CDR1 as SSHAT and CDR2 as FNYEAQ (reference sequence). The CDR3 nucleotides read TGTGCTAGCAGCTACGGGACAGCCACCTACAATGAGCAGTTCTTC. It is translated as CASSYGTATYNEQFF. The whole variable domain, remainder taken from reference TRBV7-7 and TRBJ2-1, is GAGVSQSPRYKVTKRGQDVTLRCDPISSHATLYWYQQALGQGPEFLTYFNYEAQPDKSGLPSDRFSAERPEGSISTLTIQRTEQRDSAMYRCASSYGTATYNEQFFGPGTRLTVL.

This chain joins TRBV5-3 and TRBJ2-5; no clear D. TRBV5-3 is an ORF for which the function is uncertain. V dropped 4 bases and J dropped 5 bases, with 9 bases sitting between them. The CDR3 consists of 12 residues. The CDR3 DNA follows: TGTGCCAGAAGCCACCCCAGGGAGACCCAGTACTTC. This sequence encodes CARSHPRETQYF.

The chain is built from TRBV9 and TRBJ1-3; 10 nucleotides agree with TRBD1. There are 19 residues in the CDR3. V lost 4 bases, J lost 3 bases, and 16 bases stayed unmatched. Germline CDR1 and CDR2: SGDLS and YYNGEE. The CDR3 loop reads CASSTRTGGHLTGGNTIYF. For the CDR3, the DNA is TGTGCCAGCAGCACCCGGACAGGGGGACATCTGACTGGTGGAAACACCATATATTTT.